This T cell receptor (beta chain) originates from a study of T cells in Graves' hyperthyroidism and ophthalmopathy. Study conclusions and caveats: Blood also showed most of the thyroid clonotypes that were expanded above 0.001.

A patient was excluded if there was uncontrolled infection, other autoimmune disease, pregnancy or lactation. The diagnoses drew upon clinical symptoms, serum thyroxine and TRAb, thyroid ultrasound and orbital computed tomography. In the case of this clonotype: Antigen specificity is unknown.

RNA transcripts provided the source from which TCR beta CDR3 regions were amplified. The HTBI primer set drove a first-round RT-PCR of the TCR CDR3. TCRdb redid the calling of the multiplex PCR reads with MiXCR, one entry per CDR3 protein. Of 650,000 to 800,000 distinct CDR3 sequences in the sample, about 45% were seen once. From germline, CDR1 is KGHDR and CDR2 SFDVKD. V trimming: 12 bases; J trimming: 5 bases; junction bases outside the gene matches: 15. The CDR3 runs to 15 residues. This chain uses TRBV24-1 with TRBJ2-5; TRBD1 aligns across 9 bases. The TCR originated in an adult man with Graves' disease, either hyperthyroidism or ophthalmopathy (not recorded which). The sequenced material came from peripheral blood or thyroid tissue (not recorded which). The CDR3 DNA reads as TGTGCCCCAAAAAGGACAGGGGAAAGTTTGGAGACCCAGTACTTC. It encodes CAPKRTGESLETQYF.